This T cell receptor beta chain was recorded in a study of blood T cell repertoires in COVID-19. Study at large: Specimens from acute and convalescent COVID-19 originated in the United States, Italy and Spain. The analysed material was cDNA or gDNA that came from T cells, B-cell-depleted T cells, or PBMCs.

In the authors' workflow: The assay estimated nucleated cells by amplifying reference gene primers. The protocol was immunoSEQ multiplex PCR, while the TCRdb copy is restricted to in-frame clones and leaves out a portion. V, J and clone size reflect that table, while D and trimming were determined from the DNA. The sample records about 210,000 clones, around 90% being singletons. Trimming stripped 5 bases from V and 5 bases from J, with 11 bases between. Looked up from germline, CDR1 is MNHEY and CDR2 is SMNVEV (reference sequence). The CDR3 runs 13 residues. This sequence originates from a man between 18 and 29 years old with active or convalescent COVID-19. The sample consisted of peripheral blood. V gene TRBV27 combines with J gene TRBJ2-3; D not resolved. Written as DNA, the CDR3 is TGTGCCAGCAGTCTAACTGTTGTAGATACGCAGTATTTT. Protein product: CASSLTVVDTQYF.